A single count supports the clone carrying this T cell receptor beta chain. This sample is part of a study of blood T cell repertoires in COVID-19. Study in general: Sources were T cells, B-cell-depleted T cells, or PBMCs; the material itself was cDNA or gDNA.

Original processing notes: The authors estimated nucleated cell counts from reference gene primer amplification. Libraries were prepared by immunoSEQ multiplex PCR; TCRdb keeps only in-frame clonotypes and omits some of them. V, J and clone size are those of that table, while D and trimming were read from the DNA. The profile shows 200,000 to 250,000 clones, 85% to 90% of them singletons. CDR3 size: 16 residues. Germline CDR1 reads MNHEY; CDR2 reads SMNVEV (reference sequence). V gave up 4 bases and J gave up 4 bases; unmatched junction bases: 10. Sample: peripheral blood. The V call is TRBV27, the J call TRBJ1-2, with 9 nucleotides matching TRBD1. The receptor's source is a man in his fifties with acute or convalescent COVID-19. This CDR3 reads CASSSWGRTGVYGYTF. The CDR3 nucleotides read TGTGCCAGCAGTTCATGGGGTCGGACAGGGGTCTATGGCTACACCTTC.